Below, 17 T cell receptor beta chains from the same sample are listed, as sequenced in a study of blood T cell repertoires in COVID-19. Method: immunoSEQ multiplex PCR; TCRdb's copy keeps in-frame clones and lacks some. This sample has 200,000 to 250,000 clones, with under 90% found just once. Sequenced sample: peripheral blood. The source is a woman older than 75 with active or convalescent COVID-19.

The CDR3 region is CASSPPEGVEQYF. The CDR3 DNA sequence: TGTGCCAGCAGCCCTCCTGAGGGGGTCGAGCAGTACTTC. The chain employs TRBV9 and TRBJ2-7; a weak D match, TRBD1 (6 bases). Germline assignment: CDR1 SGDLS and CDR2 YYNGEE. Deletions cut 4 bases from V and 6 bases from J, with 14 bases between. The CDR3 extends over 13 amino acids.

The chain employs TRBV30 and TRBJ1-2; TRBD1 might be the D (6 bases). Trimming removed 0 bases at V and 7 bases at J, with 12 bases between. Germline loops: CDR1 GTSNPN, CDR2 SVGIG (reference sequence). CDR3 length equals 13 residues. The DNA for the CDR3 is TGTGCCTGGAGTGTATGGGGGCAGGGTGGCTACACCTTC. Protein: CAWSVWGQGGYTF.

The chain carries TRBV7-6 and TRBJ2-3, with 10 positions matching TRBD2. The V gene's germline CDR1 is SGHVS and CDR2 FNYEAQ. This CDR3 is 20 amino acids long. Germline trimming cut 2 bases from V and 2 bases from J; bases unmatched to any gene: 16. The CDR3 sequence: CASSLSPSGTSDVSTDTQYF. The CDR3 DNA follows: TGTGCCAGCAGCTTATCACCCTCCGGGACTAGCGACGTCTCCACAGATACGCAGTATTTT.

This clone was picked up one time. The chain uses TRBV28 and TRBJ1-4; TRBD1 agrees at 7 bases. J was trimmed by 8 bases and V by 2 bases; bases with no gene match: 11. This CDR3 comprises 16 residues. Germline lookup yields CDR1 MDHEN and CDR2 SYDVKM. This chain's CDR3 is CASSLRQGEFGEKLFF. The DNA of the CDR3 is TGTGCCAGCAGTTTAAGGCAGGGGGAATTCGGGGAAAAACTGTTTTTT.

The rearrangement links TRBV5-1 to TRBJ2-4; 10 positions match TRBD2. The germline V gene has CDR1 SGHRS and CDR2 YFSETQ. Trimming cost V 0 bases and J 10 bases; bases outside gene matches: 4. This CDR3 region has 14 residues. Here the CDR3 DNA reads TGCGCCAGCAGCTTGGACCCTAGCGGGGGAATTCAGTACTTC. Its translation: CASSLDPSGGIQYF.

The rearrangement links TRBV4-2 to TRBJ2-2, with D hard to call. Germline V gene sequence: CDR1 LGHNA, CDR2 YNFKEQ. The CDR3 runs to 13 residues. Trimming removed 1 base at V and 9 bases at J, with 9 bases between. In DNA, the CDR3 is TGTGCCAGCAGCCAAGTTCCGTCCCGGGAGCTGTTTTTT. Its protein is CASSQVPSRELFF.

This clone was recorded only once. The chain carries TRBV19 and TRBJ1-4, with 7 bases that match TRBD1. The germline V gene has CDR1 LNHDA and CDR2 SQIVND (reference sequence). V gave up 4 bases and J gave up 4 bases; unmatched junction bases: 12. This CDR3 comprises 17 residues. Written as DNA, the CDR3 is TGTGCCAGTAGTAATCACCGAAGGGACAGCCATAATGAAAAACTGTTTTTT. Its protein is CASSNHRRDSHNEKLFF.

This clone was found once. CDR3 nucleotide sequence: TGTGCCAGCAGCGCCGACAGGGCTCGGGGCGGGGAGCTGTTTTTT. This codes for CASSADRARGGELFF. This chain uses TRBV9 with TRBJ2-2; 7 bases align to TRBD1. V gave up 3 bases and J gave up 7 bases; unmatched junction bases: 9. The CDR3 spans 15 residues. From germline, CDR1 is SGDLS and CDR2 YYNGEE.

The chain employs TRBV7-9 and TRBJ1-3, with D possibly being TRBD1 (5 bases). The CDR3 runs to 14 residues. Per germline, CDR1 SEHNR and CDR2 FQNEAQ (reference sequence). The V end was cut by 4 bases, the J end by 3 bases, with 10 bases between. Here the CDR3 DNA reads TGTGCCAGCAGCTCCCAGGGTTTTGGAAACACCATATATTTT. This codes for CASSSQGFGNTIYF.

The V call is TRBV5-1, the J call TRBJ1-4; possibly TRBD1 for D (5 bases). CDR3 length: 14 amino acids. Germline V gene sequence: CDR1 SGHRS, CDR2 YFSETQ. V was cut by 6 bases and J by 10 bases, with 19 bases left in between. CDR3 sequence reads: CASKDPQGLGKLFF. CDR3 in DNA: TGCGCCAGCAAGGATCCCCAGGGTCTCGGAAAACTGTTTTTT.

A remark on this clone: One end of the junction fails to match germline, which may point to a read error. V gene TRBV7-7 combines with J gene TRBJ2-1; 8 nucleotides line up with TRBD2. The germline gives CDR1 SSHAT, CDR2 FNYEAQ (reference sequence). The CDR3 has 17 residues. CDR3 coding DNA: TGTGCTAGCAGCTTAGGATCGGTTCTAGCGGGTTACAATGAGCAGTTCTTC. It is translated as CASSLGSVLAGYNEQFF.

V and J are TRBV7-9 and TRBJ2-2, with TRBD2 identical over 12 bases. Germline-derived CDR1 and CDR2 are SEHNR and FQNEAQ (reference sequence). The CDR3 contains 16 residues. The trim removed 3 bases at V and 7 bases at J, leaving 6 bases unmatched. CDR3: CASSFGLAGNGGELFF. The CDR3 DNA reads TGTGCCAGCAGCTTTGGACTAGCGGGGAACGGCGGGGAGCTGTTTTTT.

The J gene is TRBJ2-7, the V gene TRBV19; 7 nucleotides align to TRBD2. Germline lookup yields CDR1 LNHDA and CDR2 SQIVND (reference sequence). The CDR3 covers 15 residues. V was pared by 5 bases and J by 1 base, with 8 bases of the junction left unmatched. CDR3 sequence: CASSRRRGTSYEQYF. CDR3 DNA sequence: TGTGCCAGTAGTCGTCGGCGGGGGACTTCCTACGAGCAGTACTTC.

The chain joins TRBV6-2 or TRBV6-3 to TRBJ2-3, with 7 bases lining up with TRBD2. Trimming at V came to 2 bases and at J to 1 base, leaving 6 bases not matched to a gene. Germline V CDR1 and CDR2: MNHEY, SVGEGT. The CDR3 is 16 amino acids. The CDR3 DNA follows: TGTGCCAGCAGTTACAGTCTAGCGGTGGGCACAGATACGCAGTATTTT. Translation: CASSYSLAVGTDTQYF.

This chain uses TRBV27 with TRBJ2-1; TRBD2 is a possible D gene (6 bases). V was trimmed by 6 bases and J by 6 bases, leaving 21 bases between them. From germline, CDR1 is MNHEY and CDR2 SMNVEV (reference sequence). This CDR3 comprises 16 residues. This chain's CDR3 is CASSNGGSRASNEQFF. The CDR3 nucleotides are TGTGCCAGCAGCAACGGAGGGTCGCGGGCGAGCAATGAGCAGTTCTTC.

The chain recombines TRBV5-1 with TRBJ2-3; 8 positions agree with TRBD2. Germline V gives CDR1 SGHRS, CDR2 YFSETQ. The CDR3 is made up of 15 amino acids. V was clipped by 4 bases and J by 4 bases; unmatched bases: 8. In nucleotides, the CDR3 is TGCGCCAGCAGCGCGTTAGCGGGGTTTGCAGATACGCAGTATTTT. This gives the protein CASSALAGFADTQYF.

V gene TRBV30 combines with J gene TRBJ1-1; D is perhaps TRBD1 (5 bases). CDR1 and CDR2 (germline): GTSNPN, SVGIG (reference sequence). This CDR3 contains 13 residues. Trimming pared 6 bases from V and 0 bases from J, leaving 11 bases between. The DNA of the CDR3 is TGTGCCTGTTTCAGGGATATGAACACTGAAGCTTTCTTT. Translation: CACFRDMNTEAFF.